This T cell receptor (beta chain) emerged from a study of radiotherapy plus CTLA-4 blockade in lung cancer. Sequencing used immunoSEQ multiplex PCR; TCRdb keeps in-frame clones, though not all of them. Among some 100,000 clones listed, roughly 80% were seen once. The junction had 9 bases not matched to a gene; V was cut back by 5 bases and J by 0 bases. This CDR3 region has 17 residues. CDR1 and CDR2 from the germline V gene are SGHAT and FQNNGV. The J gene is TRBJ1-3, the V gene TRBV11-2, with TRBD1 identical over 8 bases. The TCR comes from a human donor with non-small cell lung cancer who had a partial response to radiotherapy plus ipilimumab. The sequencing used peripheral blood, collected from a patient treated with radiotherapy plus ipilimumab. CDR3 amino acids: CASSISGGVRSGNTIYF. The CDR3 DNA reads TGTGCCAGCAGCATATCAGGGGGCGTACGCTCTGGAAACACCATATATTTT.